The following is a TCR beta chain sequence with its context. This entry comes from a study of blood T cell repertoires in COVID-19. In the study's own analysis: Amplification from reference gene primers served as the basis for estimated nucleated cell counts. TCRdb keeps only in-frame clones here, not all; method: immunoSEQ multiplex PCR. The V and J calls and the clone size are those of that table, but D and trimming were determined from the DNA. The sample holds about 160,000 clones; roughly 87% are singletons and the top ten take less than 5%. The sequenced sample was peripheral blood. This receptor was obtained from a woman aged 55-69 years who had recovered from COVID-19.

The CDR3 is CASMVGQLISGNTIYF. The DNA for the CDR3 is TGTGCCAGCATGGTTGGACAGTTAATCTCTGGAAACACCATATATTTT. The chain joins TRBV2 to TRBJ1-3, with D maybe TRBD1 (6 bases). V lost 7 bases and J lost 0, with 16 bases in between. The CDR3 spans 16 residues. Germline V gives CDR1 SNHLY, CDR2 FYNNEI.